Listed below are T cell receptor beta chains from one sample, sequenced in a study of blood T cell repertoires in COVID-19. The protocol was immunoSEQ multiplex PCR, while the TCRdb copy is restricted to in-frame clones and leaves out a portion. Of 150,000 to 180,000 clones listed, more than 80% were seen once; the top ten hold under 0.6%. The material sequenced was peripheral blood. The receptors stem from a middle-aged man with acute or convalescent COVID-19. The CDR3 runs from the conserved cysteine through the conserved F or W. The order of the fields is D gene, CDR3 length, V gene, J gene, clone size, CDR3 protein, CDR3 DNA. A D gene is named only where the DNA matches it firmly. Where a row states a size, it is once, few, many or the class of an expanded clone; other rows omit it.

TRBD2	16	TRBV9	TRBJ2-3	.	CASSENLAGGADTQYF	TGTGCCAGCAGCGAAAACCTAGCGGGGGGCGCAGATACGCAGTATTTT
.	14	TRBV7-2	TRBJ1-2	.	CASSLEGRGGGYTF	TGTGCCAGCAGCTTAGAGGGCAGGGGTGGAGGCTACACCTTC
TRBD2	16	TRBV3-1/TRBV3-2	TRBJ2-5	.	CASSQDLASGQETQYF	TGTGCCAGCAGCCAAGATCTGGCTAGCGGGCAAGAGACCCAGTACTTC
.	14	TRBV5-4	TRBJ1-6	.	CASRGQGVNSPLHF	TGTGCCAGCAGAGGGCAGGGCGTTAATTCACCCCTCCACTTT
.	13	TRBV3-1/TRBV3-2	TRBJ2-3	.	CASSPIREDTQYF	TGTGCCAGCAGCCCCATACGCGAAGATACGCAGTATTTT
.	14	TRBV30	TRBJ1-1	.	CAWEYGSSGTEAFF	TGTGCCTGGGAGTACGGAAGTTCGGGGACTGAAGCTTTCTTT
.	15	TRBV1	TRBJ2-1	.	CTSSRGTGGHNEQFF	TGCACCAGCAGCCGGGGGACAGGGGGCCACAATGAGCAGTTCTTC
TRBD2	22	TRBV28	TRBJ2-7	.	CASSFGPTGGGLAGLFLHEQYF	TGTGCCAGCAGTTTCGGACCGACAGGGGGGGGACTAGCGGGACTTTTCCTCCACGAGCAGTACTTC
.	13	TRBV19	TRBJ2-4	.	CASSMDLGGFKYF	TGTGCCAGTAGTATGGATCTGGGGGGATTCAAGTACTTC
TRBD2	17	TRBV7-2	TRBJ2-7	.	CASSLGPSGAGTYEQYF	TGTGCCAGCAGCTTGGGACCCAGCGGGGCGGGAACCTACGAGCAGTACTTC
TRBD1	15	TRBV10-2	TRBJ2-1	.	CASSAPGQGYNEQFF	TGCGCCAGCAGTGCCCCGGGACAGGGGTACAATGAGCAGTTCTTC
.	18	TRBV7-2	TRBJ2-3	.	CASSLARSSRVYTDTQYF	TGTGCCAGCAGCTTAGCGAGGTCCTCGCGGGTGTACACAGATACGCAGTATTTT
.	14	TRBV27	TRBJ1-6	.	CASSSTVYNSPLHF	TGTGCCAGCAGTTCAACAGTCTATAATTCACCCCTCCACTTT
.	16	TRBV6-1	TRBJ1-5	.	CASSVNGGQGNQPQHF	TGTGCCAGCAGTGTCAACGGTGGACAAGGCAATCAGCCCCAGCATTTT
.	14	TRBV2	TRBJ1-6	.	CASRPGGPPSPLHF	TGTGCCAGCAGGCCGGGAGGCCCTCCTTCACCCCTCCACTTT
.	13	TRBV2	TRBJ1-2	.	CASSYNFIYGYTF	TGTGCCAGCAGTTATAACTTCATTTATGGCTACACCTTC
TRBD2	15	TRBV5-4	TRBJ2-1	.	CASSIGTSGSQEQFF	TGTGCCAGCAGCATCGGGACTAGCGGGAGTCAGGAGCAGTTCTTC
TRBD1	13	TRBV11-2	TRBJ1-2	once	CASSTGVQYGYTF	TGTGCCAGCAGTACAGGGGTACAGTATGGCTACACCTTC
TRBD1	16	TRBV18	TRBJ2-1	.	CASSPLTGATHNEQFF	TGTGCCAGCTCACCCCTGACAGGGGCTACGCACAATGAGCAGTTCTTC
TRBD1	15	TRBV28	TRBJ1-3	.	CASSFPRQGGNTIYF	TGTGCCAGCAGTTTTCCCCGACAGGGTGGAAACACCATATATTTT
TRBD1	16	TRBV28	TRBJ1-5	few	CASSPPGQAAYQPQHF	TGTGCCAGCAGTCCACCGGGACAGGCCGCGTATCAGCCCCAGCATTTT
TRBD2	14	TRBV6-6	TRBJ2-3	few	CASSRASGGDTQYF	TGTGCCAGCAGCCGCGCTAGCGGGGGTGATACGCAGTATTTT
.	16	TRBV5-1	TRBJ1-1	once	CASSSGDSLWSTEAFF	TGCGCCAGCAGCTCGGGGGACTCGTTATGGAGCACTGAAGCTTTCTTT
.	11	TRBV7-9	TRBJ2-2	.	CASSLTGELFF	TGTGCCAGCAGCCTCACCGGGGAGCTGTTTTTT
.	11	TRBV29-1	TRBJ2-1	.	CSVADYNEQFF	TGCAGCGTCGCAGATTACAATGAGCAGTTCTTC
TRBD1	14	TRBV10-3	TRBJ1-2	.	CAISESWDRGGYTF	TGTGCCATCAGTGAGTCTTGGGACAGGGGTGGCTACACCTTC
TRBD1	16	TRBV3-1/TRBV3-2	TRBJ1-5	.	CASSRGTGVGNQPQHF	TGTGCCAGCAGCCGAGGGACAGGGGTTGGCAATCAGCCCCAGCATTTT
TRBD1	16	TRBV9	TRBJ1-1	.	CASSVGTGGMNTEAFF	TGTGCCAGCAGCGTGGGGACAGGGGGAATGAACACTGAAGCTTTCTTT